What follows is one T cell receptor (beta chain) and its context. The CDR3 has 15 residues. V lost 2 bases and J 3 bases, leaving 14 bases between the germline ends. The germline V gene encodes CDR1 MNHEY and CDR2 SVGAGI. This sample stems from a study of OX40 agonist ivuxolimab in advanced cancers. Profiling relied on immunoSEQ multiplex PCR, and the TCRdb table lists in-frame clones only, not all of them. The sample includes tens of thousands of clones, approximately 90% of them seen just once. The TCR comes from an adult with an advanced solid tumor such as melanoma, head and neck, liver or kidney cancer. Sequencing was performed on CD4+ or CD8+ T cells sorted from blood, taken in a trial of the OX40 agonist ivuxolimab. The V call is TRBV6-5, the J call TRBJ2-7; tentatively, D is TRBD1 or TRBD2 (5 bases each). The CDR3 nucleotides read TGTGCCAGCAGTTACCTCGGGACGGCAAGCTACGAGCAGTACTTC. Translation: CASSYLGTASYEQYF.